This TCR beta chain emerged from a study of blood T cell repertoires in COVID-19. Study summary: Acute-phase and convalescent COVID-19 samples originated in the United States, Italy and Spain. From T cells, B-cell-depleted T cells, or PBMCs came the material, which was cDNA or gDNA.

Deletions cut 0 bases from V and 1 base from J, with 19 bases between. This CDR3 contains 19 residues. Germline lookup yields CDR1 MNHNS and CDR2 SASEGT. Authors' methods: Amplifying reference gene primers gave estimates of nucleated cell counts. Repertoires were generated with immunoSEQ multiplex PCR, while TCRdb's copy carries only in-frame clones and drops some. That table supplies the V and J calls and clone size; D and trimming were determined from the DNA. The sample shows about 160,000 clones, around four fifths of them seen only once. Sequencing was performed on peripheral blood. The TCR sequence derives from an older man who had recovered from COVID-19. The chain couples TRBV6-1 to TRBJ2-1; D unclear. In nucleotides, the CDR3 is TGTGCCAGCAGTGAAGCGTTCAGGCGCCTCAAGATGTCCTACAATGAGCAGTTCTTC. Amino acid sequence: CASSEAFRRLKMSYNEQFF.